One TCR beta chain is described in this entry. Assay used: immunoSEQ multiplex PCR; TCRdb lists only in-frame clones, some missing. The sample has approximately 76,000 clones, roughly 80% seen once. The data stem from a study of T cell responses to AZD1222 COVID-19 vaccine. V dropped 2 bases and J dropped 10 bases, with 17 bases sitting between them. CDR3 size: 15 residues. Germline loops: CDR1 MNHNS, CDR2 SASEGT. This TCR was recovered from an adult in good health. Material: peripheral blood, obtained on day 0 of AZD1222 vaccination. The chain couples TRBV6-1 to TRBJ1-4; weak D call: TRBD1 (5 bases). As DNA, the CDR3 is TGTGCCAGCAGTGAAAAGGTGGGGCACGGAGGAAAACTGTTTTTT. This encodes CASSEKVGHGGKLFF.